The table lists the clone carrying this TCR beta chain with a few counts. TCRdb redid the calling of the 5' RACE reads with MiXCR, one entry per CDR3 protein. The sample shows 25,000 to 40,000 distinct CDR3 sequences, 26% of them seen only once. Trimming took off 5 bases at V and 8 bases at J, with 12 bases between the two ends. CDR3 length: 12 residues. The gene calls are TRBV12-3 or TRBV12-4 and TRBJ1-2; D is ambiguous. This sequence was found in a female donor with breast cancer. Sample: naive CD4+ T cells sorted from a lymph node. Described subset: naive CD4+ T cells, CD4+CD45RA+CD25-. CDR3 nucleotide sequence: TGTGCCAGCAGTCCGGATCTCGGCGGCTACACCTTC. Residues: CASSPDLGGYTF.